This TCR beta chain was sequenced in a study of blood T cells in healthy people across ages. Together with a sample-barcoded 5' primer, a J-beta primer mix was included in a second PCR lasting about 7 to 12 cycles. TCRdb re-called the 5' RACE reads through MiXCR, storing one row per CDR3 protein. The sample contains around 1.5 million distinct CDR3 sequences, approximately 38% of which appear only once. Donors gave around 9.8 milliliters of peripheral blood apiece. Germline V gene data show CDR1 as DFQATT and CDR2 as SNEGSKA (reference sequence). This CDR3 contains 13 residues. V trimming: 1 base; J trimming: 7 bases; junction bases outside the gene matches: 6. Notes on the study in general: More naive CD4+ cells and higher diversity were found in long-lived than in aged donors. Age showed a roughly linear inverse relationship with TCR beta diversity per million T cells.

This clonotype turned up a few times. Its antigen is unidentified. Source material: blood. This clonotype was sampled from a woman aged 18-29 years in good health. The V call is TRBV20-1, the J call TRBJ2-7, with 8 bases fitting TRBD2. The DNA for the CDR3 is TGCAGTGCTAGAGGAGCGGGAGTGTCTGAGCAGTACTTC. It translates to CSARGAGVSEQYF.